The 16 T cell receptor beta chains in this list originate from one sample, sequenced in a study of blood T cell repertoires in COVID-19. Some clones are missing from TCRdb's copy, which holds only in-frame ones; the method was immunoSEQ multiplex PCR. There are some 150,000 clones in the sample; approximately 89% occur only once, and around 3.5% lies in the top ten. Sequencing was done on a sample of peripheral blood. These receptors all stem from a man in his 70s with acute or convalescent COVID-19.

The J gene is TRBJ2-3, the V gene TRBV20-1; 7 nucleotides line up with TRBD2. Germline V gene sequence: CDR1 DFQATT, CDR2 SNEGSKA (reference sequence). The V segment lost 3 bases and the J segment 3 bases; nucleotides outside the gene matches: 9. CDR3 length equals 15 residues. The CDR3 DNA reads TGCAGTGCTAGTTTGGTCCTAGCGGTAACAGATACGCAGTATTTT. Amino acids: CSASLVLAVTDTQYF.

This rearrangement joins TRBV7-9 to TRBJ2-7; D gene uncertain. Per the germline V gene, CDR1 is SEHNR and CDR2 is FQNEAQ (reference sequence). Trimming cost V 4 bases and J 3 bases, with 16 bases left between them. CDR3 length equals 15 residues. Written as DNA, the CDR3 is TGTGCCAGCAGCTCCCCAGCGATAAGCATCTACGAGCAGTACTTC. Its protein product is CASSSPAISIYEQYF.

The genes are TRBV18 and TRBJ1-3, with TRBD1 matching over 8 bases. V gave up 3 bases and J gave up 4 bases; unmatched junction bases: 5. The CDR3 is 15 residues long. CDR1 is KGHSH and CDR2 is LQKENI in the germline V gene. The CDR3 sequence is CASSPAGTGGNTIYF. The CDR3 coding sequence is TGTGCCAGCTCACCTGCAGGGACAGGCGGAAACACCATATATTTT.

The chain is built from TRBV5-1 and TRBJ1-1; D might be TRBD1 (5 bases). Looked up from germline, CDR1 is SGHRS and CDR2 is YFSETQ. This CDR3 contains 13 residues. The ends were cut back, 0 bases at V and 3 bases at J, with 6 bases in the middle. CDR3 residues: CASSLEGHTEAFF. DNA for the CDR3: TGCGCCAGCAGCTTGGAGGGGCACACTGAAGCTTTCTTT.

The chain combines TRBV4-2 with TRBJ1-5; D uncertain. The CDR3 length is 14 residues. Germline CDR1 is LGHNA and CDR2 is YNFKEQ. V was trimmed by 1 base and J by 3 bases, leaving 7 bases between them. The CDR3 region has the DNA TGTGCCAGCAGCCAAGCGCGTAACAATCAGCCCCAGCATTTT. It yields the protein CASSQARNNQPQHF.

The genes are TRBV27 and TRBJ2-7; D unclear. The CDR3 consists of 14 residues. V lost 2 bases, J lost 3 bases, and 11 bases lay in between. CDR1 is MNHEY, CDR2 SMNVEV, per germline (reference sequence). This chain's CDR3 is CASSLRPEVYEQYF. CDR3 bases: TGTGCCAGCAGTTTAAGGCCAGAGGTCTACGAGCAGTACTTC.

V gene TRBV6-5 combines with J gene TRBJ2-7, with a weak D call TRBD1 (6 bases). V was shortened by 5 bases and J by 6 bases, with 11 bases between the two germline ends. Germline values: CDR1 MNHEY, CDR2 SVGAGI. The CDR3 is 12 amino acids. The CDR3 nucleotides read TGTGCCAGCAGTACACAGGGACGCGAGCAGTACTTC. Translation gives CASSTQGREQYF.

The CDR3 nucleotides are TGTGCCAGCAGCCAAGACTACAGGGGGCATTCACCCCTCCACTTT. Translating it yields CASSQDYRGHSPLHF. The chain links TRBV3-1 (or the pseudogene TRBV3-2) to TRBJ1-6, with 9 nucleotides matching TRBD1. V lost 0 bases, J lost 8 bases, and 2 bases stayed unmatched. CDR1 is LGHDT, CDR2 YNNKEL, per germline (reference sequence). This CDR3 spans 15 amino acids.

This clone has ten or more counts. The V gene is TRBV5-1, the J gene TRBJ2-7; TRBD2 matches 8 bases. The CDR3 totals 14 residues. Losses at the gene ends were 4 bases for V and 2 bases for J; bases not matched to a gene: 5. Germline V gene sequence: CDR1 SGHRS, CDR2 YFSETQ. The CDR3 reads CASSRGGRAYEQYF. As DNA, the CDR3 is TGCGCCAGCAGCCGGGGGGGGCGGGCCTACGAGCAGTACTTC.

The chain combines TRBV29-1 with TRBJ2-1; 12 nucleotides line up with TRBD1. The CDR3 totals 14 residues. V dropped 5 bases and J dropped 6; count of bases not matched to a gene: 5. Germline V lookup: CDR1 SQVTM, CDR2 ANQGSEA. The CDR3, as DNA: TGCAGCGTTAAGGGACAGGGGGCGGCCAATGAGCAGTTCTTC. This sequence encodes CSVKGQGAANEQFF.

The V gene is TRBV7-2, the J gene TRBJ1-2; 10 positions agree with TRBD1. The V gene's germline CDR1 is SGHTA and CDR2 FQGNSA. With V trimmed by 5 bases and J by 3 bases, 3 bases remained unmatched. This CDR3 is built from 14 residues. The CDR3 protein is CASSPGTGDYGYTF. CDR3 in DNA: TGTGCCAGCAGCCCAGGGACAGGGGACTATGGCTACACCTTC.

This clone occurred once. The CDR3 DNA sequence: TGTGCCAGCAGTTACTTGCAGGGGATAAGGCTGTTTTTT. Translated: CASSYLQGIRLFF. The chain joins TRBV6-5 to TRBJ2-2; a possible D gene is TRBD1 (6 bases). Germline CDR1 and CDR2: MNHEY and SVGAGI. V lost 1 base to trimming and J lost 13 bases, with 13 bases between them. The CDR3 covers 13 residues.

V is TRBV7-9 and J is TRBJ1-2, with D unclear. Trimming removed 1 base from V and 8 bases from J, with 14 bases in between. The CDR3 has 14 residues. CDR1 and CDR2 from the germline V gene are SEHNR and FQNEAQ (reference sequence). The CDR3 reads CASSLEEGIGGYTF. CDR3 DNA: TGTGCCAGCAGCTTAGAGGAGGGCATAGGCGGCTACACCTTC. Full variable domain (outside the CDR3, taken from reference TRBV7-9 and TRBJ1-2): DTGVSQNPRHKITKRGQNVTFRCDPISEHNRLYWYRQTLGQGPEFLTYFQNEAQLEKSRLLSDRFSAERPKGSFSTLEIQRTEQGDSAMYLCASSLEEGIGGYTFGSGTRLTVV.

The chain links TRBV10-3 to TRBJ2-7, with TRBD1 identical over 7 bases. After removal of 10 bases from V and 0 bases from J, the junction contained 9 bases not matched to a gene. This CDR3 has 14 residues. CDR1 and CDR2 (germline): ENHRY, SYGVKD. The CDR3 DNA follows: TGTGCCACTGGACAGGCCCCTAGCTCCTACGAGCAGTACTTC. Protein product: CATGQAPSSYEQYF.

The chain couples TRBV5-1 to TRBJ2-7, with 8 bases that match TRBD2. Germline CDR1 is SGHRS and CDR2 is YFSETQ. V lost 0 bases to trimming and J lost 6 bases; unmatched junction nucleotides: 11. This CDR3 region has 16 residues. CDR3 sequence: CASSLVAGFRGREQYF. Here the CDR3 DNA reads TGCGCCAGCAGCTTGGTAGCGGGGTTTAGAGGTCGCGAGCAGTACTTC.

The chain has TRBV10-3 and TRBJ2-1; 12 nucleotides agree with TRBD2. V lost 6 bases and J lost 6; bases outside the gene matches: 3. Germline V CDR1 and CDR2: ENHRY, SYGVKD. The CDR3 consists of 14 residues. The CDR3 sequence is CAIRLAGGGNEQFF. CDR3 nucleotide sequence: TGTGCCATCAGGCTAGCGGGAGGGGGCAATGAGCAGTTCTTC.